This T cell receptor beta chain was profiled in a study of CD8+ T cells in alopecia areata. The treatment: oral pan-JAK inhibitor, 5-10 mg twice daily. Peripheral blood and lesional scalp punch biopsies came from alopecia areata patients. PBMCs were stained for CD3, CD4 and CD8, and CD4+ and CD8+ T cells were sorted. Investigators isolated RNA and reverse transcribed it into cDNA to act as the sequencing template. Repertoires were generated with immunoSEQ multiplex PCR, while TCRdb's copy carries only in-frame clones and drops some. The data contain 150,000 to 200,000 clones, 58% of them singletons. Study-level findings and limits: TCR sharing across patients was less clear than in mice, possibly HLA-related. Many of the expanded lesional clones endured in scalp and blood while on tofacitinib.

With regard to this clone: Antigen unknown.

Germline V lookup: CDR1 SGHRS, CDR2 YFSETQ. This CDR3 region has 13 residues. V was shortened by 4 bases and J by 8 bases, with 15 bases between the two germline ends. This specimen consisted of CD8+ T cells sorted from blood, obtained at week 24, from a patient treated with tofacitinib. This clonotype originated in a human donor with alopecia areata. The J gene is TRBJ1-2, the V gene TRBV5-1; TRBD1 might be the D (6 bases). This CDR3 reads CASSPEGGKGYTF. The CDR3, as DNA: TGCGCCAGCAGCCCGGAGGGGGGGAAGGGCTACACCTTC. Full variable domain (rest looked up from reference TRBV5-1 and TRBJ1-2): KAGVTQTPRYLIKTRGQQVTLSCSPISGHRSVSWYQQTPGQGLQFLFEYFSETQRNKGNFPGRFSGRQFSNSRSEMNVSTLELGDSALYLCASSPEGGKGYTFGSGTRLTVV.